This TCR beta chain was sequenced in a study of CD8+ T cells in alopecia areata. Study results and caveats: Tofacitinib significantly brought down scalp clonality and expanded CD8+ clones among top 100. There was only one nonresponder, so it was unclear how baseline CD8+ expansion relates to response. The study found that many expanded lesional clones persisted in scalp and blood during tofacitinib.

Reverse transcription of extracted RNA yielded cDNA, which provided the sequencing template. TCRdb's table, derived via immunoSEQ multiplex PCR, lists solely in-frame clones and lacks some. The sample carries more than 140,000 clones, approximately 86% recorded once. Treatment noted: oral pan-JAK inhibitor, 5-10 mg twice daily. Sorting from PBMCs produced CD4+ and CD8+ T cells. This CDR3 region has 14 residues. Germline V lookup: CDR1 SEHNR, CDR2 FQNEAQ (reference sequence). The germline V and J ends were trimmed by 1 base and 8 bases, with 12 bases remaining between them. Notes on this clone: The antigen is undetermined.

This sequence originates from a human donor with alopecia areata. The chain has TRBV7-9 and TRBJ2-1; no firm D call. This specimen was CD8+ T cells sorted from blood, taken at week 4, from a patient treated with tofacitinib. CDR3 in amino acids: CASSLVGSLDEQFF. In DNA form, the CDR3 reads TGTGCCAGCAGCTTAGTTGGTAGTTTAGATGAGCAGTTCTTC. Full variable domain (outside the CDR3, taken from reference TRBV7-9 and TRBJ2-1): DTGVSQNPRHKITKRGQNVTFRCDPISEHNRLYWYRQTLGQGPEFLTYFQNEAQLEKSRLLSDRFSAERPKGSFSTLEIQRTEQGDSAMYLCASSLVGSLDEQFFGPGTRLTVL.